The sequence of this T cell receptor (beta chain) was determined in a study of blood T cells in healthy people across ages. Findings of the study overall: Higher diversity and more naive CD4+ cells were features of long-lived donors, compared to aged donors.

Using a J-beta primer mix together with a sample-barcoded 5' primer, a second PCR was run for roughly 7 to 11 cycles. TCRdb re-derived calls from the 5' RACE reads in MiXCR, one entry per CDR3 protein. This sample has about 1.6 million distinct CDR3 sequences, with approximately 32% found just once. The trim removed 4 bases at V and 1 base at J, leaving 7 bases unmatched. Germline values: CDR1 SQVTM, CDR2 ANQGSEA. CDR3 length: 15 amino acids. Isolating PBMCs gave at least 6.5 million of these cells per sample. This clonotype was observed many times. Its target is unknown. This clonotype was obtained from a young woman in good health. The sequencing sample was made of blood. The chain employs TRBV29-1 and TRBJ2-7; 10 bases are shared with TRBD2. The CDR3 region is CSVVRPGLASYEQYF. CDR3 in DNA: TGCAGCGTTGTTCGACCGGGACTAGCGTCCTACGAGCAGTACTTC.